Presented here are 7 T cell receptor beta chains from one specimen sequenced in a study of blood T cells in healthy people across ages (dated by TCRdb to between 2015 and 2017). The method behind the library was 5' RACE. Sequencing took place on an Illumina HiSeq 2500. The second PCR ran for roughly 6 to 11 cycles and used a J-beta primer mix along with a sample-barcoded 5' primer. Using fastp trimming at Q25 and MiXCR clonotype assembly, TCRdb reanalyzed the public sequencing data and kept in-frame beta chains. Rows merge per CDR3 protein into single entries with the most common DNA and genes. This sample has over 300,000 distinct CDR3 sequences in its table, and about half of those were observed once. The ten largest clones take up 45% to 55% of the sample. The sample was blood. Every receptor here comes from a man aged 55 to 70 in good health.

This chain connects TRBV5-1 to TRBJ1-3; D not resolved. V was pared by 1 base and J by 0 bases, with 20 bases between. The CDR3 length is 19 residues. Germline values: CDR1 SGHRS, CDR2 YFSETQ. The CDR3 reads CASSLSRRTNSISGNTIYF. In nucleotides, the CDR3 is TGCGCCAGCAGCTTGTCAAGACGGACCAATTCTATCTCTGGAAACACCATATATTTT. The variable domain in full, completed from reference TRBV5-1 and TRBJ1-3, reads KAGVTQTPRYLIKTRGQQVTLSCSPISGHRSVSWYQQTPGQGLQFLFEYFSETQRNKGNFPGRFSGRQFSNSRSEMNVSTLELGDSALYLCASSLSRRTNSISGNTIYFGEGSWLTVV.

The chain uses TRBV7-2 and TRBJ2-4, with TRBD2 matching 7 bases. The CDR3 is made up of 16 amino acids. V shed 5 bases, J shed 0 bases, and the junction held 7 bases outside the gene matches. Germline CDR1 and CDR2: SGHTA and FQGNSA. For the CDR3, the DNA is TGTGCCAGCAGCCCTACTAGCGCCCTAGCCAAAAACATTCAGTACTTC. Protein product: CASSPTSALAKNIQYF.

The CDR3 protein is CASSLRTLTDTQYF. CDR3 DNA sequence: TGTGCCAGCAGCTTAAGGACTCTTACAGATACGCAGTATTTT. The chain links TRBV7-3 to TRBJ2-3; weak D call: TRBD2 (5 bases). Germline CDR1 reads SGHTA; CDR2 reads FQGTGA. The CDR3 extends over 14 amino acids. Trimming left V 1 base short and J 3 bases short, with 8 bases between.

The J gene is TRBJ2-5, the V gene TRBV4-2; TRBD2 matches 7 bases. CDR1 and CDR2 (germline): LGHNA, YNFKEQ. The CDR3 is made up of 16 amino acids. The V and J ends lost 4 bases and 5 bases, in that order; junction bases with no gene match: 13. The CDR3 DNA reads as TGTGCCAGCAGCCCTCACTGGGGGGGTTCGGAGGAGACCCAGTACTTC. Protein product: CASSPHWGGSEETQYF.

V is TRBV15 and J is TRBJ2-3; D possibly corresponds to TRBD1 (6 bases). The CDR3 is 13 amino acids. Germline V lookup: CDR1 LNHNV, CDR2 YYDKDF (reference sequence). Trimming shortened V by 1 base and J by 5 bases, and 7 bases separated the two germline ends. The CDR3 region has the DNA TGTGCCACCAGCAGAGGGGGGCAAGATACGCAGTATTTT. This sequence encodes CATSRGGQDTQYF. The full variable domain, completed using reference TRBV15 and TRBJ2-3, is DAMVIQNPRYQVTQFGKPVTLSCSQTLNHNVMYWYQQKSSQAPKLLFHYYDKDFNNEADTPDNFQSRRPNTSFCFLDIRSPGLGDTAMYLCATSRGGQDTQYFGPGTRLTVL.

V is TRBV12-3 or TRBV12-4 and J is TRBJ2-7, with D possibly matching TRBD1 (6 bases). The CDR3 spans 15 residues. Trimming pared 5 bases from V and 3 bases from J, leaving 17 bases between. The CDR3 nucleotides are TGTGCCAGCAGTCCCTCCTCAACAGGGTTCTACGAGCAGTACTTC. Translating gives CASSPSSTGFYEQYF.

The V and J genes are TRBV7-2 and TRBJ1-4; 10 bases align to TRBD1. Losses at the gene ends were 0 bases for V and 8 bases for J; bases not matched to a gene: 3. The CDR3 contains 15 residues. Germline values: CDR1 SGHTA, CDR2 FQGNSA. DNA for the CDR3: TGTGCCAGCAGCTTAGCGGCGACAGGGGGCGAAAAACTGTTTTTT. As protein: CASSLAATGGEKLFF.